This T cell receptor beta chain was sequenced during a study of T cell responses to AZD1222 COVID-19 vaccine. The table came from immunoSEQ multiplex PCR; TCRdb's copy has only in-frame clones and leaves some out. In the table there are about 84,000 clones, approximately 85% of which are singletons. Trimming left V 1 base short and J 3 bases short, with 10 bases between. The CDR3 is 15 amino acids. CDR1 is SEHNR and CDR2 is FQNEAQ in the germline V gene (reference sequence). About this clone itself: What it binds is unknown.

Study-wide points: Among the donors, most were white British and more were female, and clonal diversity was possibly underestimated. As reported, nearly half of all spike-specific TCRs target variant regions that are unmutated. An increase in Spike-specific TCR breadth and depth was observed after two AZD1222 doses.

Source: peripheral blood, taken 28 days after the second AZD1222 dose. This chain uses TRBV7-9 with TRBJ2-1; D call uncertain. The TCR was taken from an adult who received the AZD1222 COVID-19 vaccine. CDR3: CASSLVTLDYNEQFF. The CDR3 DNA sequence: TGTGCCAGCAGCTTAGTAACTTTAGACTACAATGAGCAGTTCTTC.